Shown below are 21 T cell receptor beta chains from a single sample sequenced in a study of identical twins. From the 5' RACE reads, TCRdb called clonotypes with MiXCR, one entry per CDR3 protein. The data hold about 340,000 distinct CDR3 sequences, with 9% to 15% observed a single time. These data were also reused for a study on yellow fever vaccine responses in identical twins.

The specimen sequenced was CD8+ T cells sorted from blood. These receptors all stem from a woman under 30 in good health.

This clonotype was observed many times. This chain connects TRBV5-1 to TRBJ2-7; D is unresolved. The CDR3 loop spans 13 amino acids. V lost 2 bases to trimming and J lost 0 bases, with 6 bases between them. Germline V lookup: CDR1 SGHRS, CDR2 YFSETQ. The CDR3 sequence: CASSLTASYEQYF. CDR3 sequence (DNA): TGCGCCAGCAGCTTAACCGCCTCCTACGAGCAGTACTTC. The variable domain in full, with the rest retrieved from reference TRBV5-1 and TRBJ2-7, is KAGVTQTPRYLIKTRGQQVTLSCSPISGHRSVSWYQQTPGQGLQFLFEYFSETQRNKGNFPGRFSGRQFSNSRSEMNVSTLELGDSALYLCASSLTASYEQYFGPGTRLTVT.

This clonotype was counted a few times. The rearrangement uses TRBV12-3 or TRBV12-4 and TRBJ2-3; the D call may be TRBD1 or TRBD2 (5 bases each). V lost 5 bases to trimming and J lost 1 base, with 10 bases between them. The CDR3 runs 14 residues. The CDR3 loop reads CASSGDEGTDTQYF. The CDR3 DNA reads TGTGCCAGCAGTGGGGACGAGGGCACAGATACGCAGTATTTT.

The chain combines TRBV7-8 with TRBJ2-1; the match to TRBD2 covers 7 bases. The CDR3 has 15 amino acids. V was pared by 5 bases and J by 8 bases, with 12 bases of the junction left unmatched. The germline CDR1 and CDR2 sequences are SGHVS and FQNEAQ. The CDR3 nucleotides read TGTGCCAGCAGCCCGGGCACGGGAGGTGGTCATGAGCAGTTCTTC. Its translation is CASSPGTGGGHEQFF.

This clonotype has a handful of counts. This chain connects TRBV28 to TRBJ1-1; D ambiguous. Looked up from germline, CDR1 is MDHEN and CDR2 is SYDVKM. The CDR3 totals 11 residues. CDR3 nucleotides: TGTGAGGTCTTCTCTACGGCTGAAGCTTTCTTT. Amino acids: CEVFSTAEAFF.

In its sample, this clonotype was seen a few times. The V call is TRBV5-4, the J call TRBJ2-1, with D unresolved. Looked up from germline, CDR1 is SGHNT and CDR2 is YYREEE (reference sequence). The CDR3 totals 12 residues. The V end lost 5 bases, the J end lost 9 bases, and 12 bases lay between the germline ends. CDR3 protein: CASSDTDLEQFF. CDR3 sequence (DNA): TGTGCCAGCAGTGACACGGACCTTGAGCAGTTCTTC.

The chain carries TRBV4-2 and TRBJ2-7; D gene uncertain. Trimming pared 1 base from V and 6 bases from J, leaving 7 bases between. The germline V gene has CDR1 LGHNA and CDR2 YNFKEQ. The CDR3 has 12 residues. Here the CDR3 DNA reads TGTGCCAGCAGCCAAGGTGAAATCGAGCAGTACTTC. This gives the protein CASSQGEIEQYF.

Worth noting for this clonotype: It may be a read error: a sequence one base away is much more abundant. This chain uses TRBV12-5 with TRBJ1-5; no clear D. The CDR3 runs 12 residues. Per germline, CDR1 LGHNT and CDR2 FRNRAP. With 10 bases removed from V and 0 bases from J, the gap between germline ends came to 7 bases. CDR3 sequence: CAIGDSNQPQHF. Here the CDR3 DNA reads TGTGCTATTGGGGATAGCAATCAGCCCCAGCATTTT.

The gene calls are TRBV7-9 and TRBJ2-5; D not resolved. The germline gives CDR1 SEHNR, CDR2 FQNEAQ (reference sequence). This CDR3 region has 14 residues. Trimming pared 5 bases from V and 1 base from J, leaving 11 bases between. CDR3 sequence (DNA): TGTGCCAGCAGCCCGCTGACATTCCAAGAGACCCAGTACTTC. Translation: CASSPLTFQETQYF.

V and J are TRBV5-1 and TRBJ2-5, with unresolved D. Per germline, CDR1 SGHRS and CDR2 YFSETQ. V gave up 7 bases and J gave up 2 bases, with 15 bases separating them. There are 14 residues in the CDR3. CDR3 nucleotides: TGCGCCAGCGCCCCGGCGGTCTCGCAAGAGACCCAGTACTTC. It yields the protein CASAPAVSQETQYF.

This clonotype was detected only a few times. The chain has TRBV19 and TRBJ1-1; D gene ambiguous. The CDR3 contains 14 residues. Germline CDR1 reads LNHDA; CDR2 reads SQIVND (reference sequence). V shed 6 bases and J shed 1 base, with 12 bases lying between them. CDR3 nucleotides: TGTGCCAGTAGCCCCGGACGCGCGAACACTGAAGCTTTCTTT. Translated: CASSPGRANTEAFF.

The chain couples TRBV4-1 to TRBJ2-7; 10 positions match TRBD2. Germline CDR1 MGHRA, CDR2 YSYEKL. The CDR3 contains 16 residues. The junction had 7 bases not matched to a gene; V was cut back by 4 bases and J by 1 base. In nucleotides, the CDR3 is TGCGCCAGCAGCCTGGCCGGGACTAGCGCTTCCTACGAGCAGTACTTC. It specifies CASSLAGTSASYEQYF.

The genes are TRBV16 and TRBJ2-7; D is unresolved. The CDR3 is made up of 14 amino acids. The germline V gene has CDR1 KGHSY and CDR2 FQNENV. Trimming cost V 0 bases and J 3 bases, with 9 bases left between them. In nucleotides, the CDR3 is TGTGCCAGCAGCCAATCGGTAGGAAGCTACGAGCAGTACGTC. Translated, it gives CASSQSVGSYEQYV.

In this sample, this clonotype turned up a few times. The chain has TRBV12-3 or TRBV12-4 and TRBJ1-2; D gene ambiguous. V lost 4 bases to trimming and J lost 1 base, with 7 bases between them. The length of the CDR3 is 13 residues. The CDR3 reads CASSSGSNYGYTF. CDR3 bases: TGTGCCAGCAGTTCGGGCAGTAACTATGGCTACACCTTC.

Notes on this clonotype: The junction does not match germline at one end; this may be a read error. This rearrangement joins TRBV12-3 or TRBV12-4 to TRBJ2-7; 10 bases fit TRBD2. The CDR3 totals 14 residues. The CDR3 is CASSLAGEVYEQYF. For the CDR3, the DNA is TGTGCCAGCAGTCTAGCGGGAGAAGTCTACGAGCAGTACTTC.

This clonotype showed up just a few times. The chain combines TRBV7-8 with TRBJ2-1; either TRBD1 or TRBD2 may supply D (5 bases each). Trimming took 2 bases from V and 9 from J, leaving 17 bases between them. There are 15 residues in the CDR3. Germline values: CDR1 SGHVS, CDR2 FQNEAQ. In DNA, the CDR3 is TGTGCCAGCAGCTTAAGGCGTCACCCGAGGGGTGAGCAGTTCTTC. Encoded protein: CASSLRRHPRGEQFF.

In its sample, this clonotype was seen many times. V usage is TRBV10-3 and J usage is TRBJ2-7; D unresolved. Germline-derived CDR1 and CDR2 are ENHRY and SYGVKD. The CDR3 consists of 12 residues. Trimming took 3 bases from V and 4 from J, leaving 7 bases between them. This chain's CDR3 is CAISESGYEQYV. DNA for the CDR3: TGTGCCATCAGTGAAAGTGGTTACGAGCAGTACGTC.

V is TRBV7-9 and J is TRBJ1-1, with unresolved D. CDR3 length: 14 amino acids. Trimming removed 3 bases from V and 0 bases from J, with 8 bases in between. In germline, CDR1 is SEHNR, CDR2 FQNEAQ (reference sequence). The CDR3: CASSFTVLNTEAFF. CDR3 sequence (DNA): TGTGCCAGCAGCTTTACAGTGTTGAACACTGAAGCTTTCTTT. The full variable domain, rest sourced from reference TRBV7-9 and TRBJ1-1, is DTGVSQNPRHKITKRGQNVTFRCDPISEHNRLYWYRQTLGQGPEFLTYFQNEAQLEKSRLLSDRFSAERPKGSFSTLEIQRTEQGDSAMYLCASSFTVLNTEAFFGQGTRLTVV.

This chain links TRBV7-6 with TRBJ1-6; D is possibly TRBD1 (6 bases). In germline, CDR1 is SGHVS, CDR2 FNYEAQ. V shed 5 bases and J shed 7 bases, with 21 bases lying between them. This CDR3 contains 17 residues. The CDR3 loop reads CASSLRQEAAGNSPLHF. DNA of the CDR3: TGTGCCAGCAGCCTTCGACAGGAGGCCGCTGGGAATTCACCCCTCCACTTT.

This clonotype was found a few times. The V gene is TRBV7-8, the J gene TRBJ2-3; D might be TRBD2 (7 bases). V shed 1 base and J shed 0 bases, with 23 bases lying between them. The CDR3 covers 20 residues. The V gene's germline CDR1 is SGHVS and CDR2 FQNEAQ. The CDR3: CASSLGPNVGGAVSTDTQYF. The CDR3 bases are TGTGCCAGCAGCTTAGGCCCCAACGTGGGGGGGGCGGTTAGCACAGATACGCAGTATTTT.

The genes are TRBV4-1 and TRBJ2-1, with D tentatively TRBD2 (5 bases). V was cut by 0 bases and J by 4 bases, with 13 bases left in between. Germline CDR1 reads MGHRA; CDR2 reads YSYEKL. The CDR3 length is 16 residues. CDR3 coding DNA: TGCGCCAGCAGCCAAGATGCGGGTGGATGGTACAATGAGCAGTTCTTC. This sequence encodes CASSQDAGGWYNEQFF.

The chain carries TRBV5-1 and TRBJ2-7; D possibly matches TRBD1 or TRBD2 (5 bases each). Trimming pared 0 bases from V and 4 bases from J, leaving 17 bases between. Germline V gene lookup returns CDR1 SGHRS and CDR2 YFSETQ. This CDR3 is built from 16 residues. Here the CDR3 reads CASSLEAAGREYEQYF. The DNA for the CDR3 is TGCGCCAGCAGCTTGGAGGCGGCTGGCAGGGAGTACGAGCAGTACTTC.